The next 22 T cell receptor beta chains were all read from a single sample in a study of blood T cell repertoires in COVID-19. Sequencing was performed with immunoSEQ multiplex PCR; in TCRdb, only in-frame clones are kept and a portion is missing. Here the sample spans about 220,000 clones, 86% being singletons. The sequenced sample consisted of PBMCs or T cells enriched from blood (not recorded which). Receptors originate from a woman aged 40 to 50 with acute COVID-19.

The chain links TRBV6-5 to TRBJ2-1, with D tentatively TRBD2 (6 bases). V was trimmed by 2 bases and J by 0 bases, leaving 11 bases between them. Germline values: CDR1 MNHEY, CDR2 SVGAGI. This CDR3 region has 16 residues. The CDR3 DNA follows: TGTGCCAGCAGTTACCACTTGACTAGCTCCTACAATGAGCAGTTCTTC. It is translated as CASSYHLTSSYNEQFF.

This chain uses TRBV13 with TRBJ2-1, with D possibly TRBD1 on 6 matching bases. Germline V lookup: CDR1 PRHDT, CDR2 FYEKMQ (reference sequence). This CDR3 has 13 amino acids. Trimming removed 5 bases at V and 2 bases at J, with 7 bases between. The CDR3 DNA reads TGTGCCAGCAGCGAGGGGGCCTACAATGAGCAGTTCTTC. It encodes CASSEGAYNEQFF. Drawing the rest from reference TRBV13 and TRBJ2-1, the complete variable domain is AAGVIQSPRHLIKEKRETATLKCYPIPRHDTVYWYQQGPGQDPQFLISFYEKMQSDKGSIPDRFSAQQFSDYHSELNMSSLELGDSALYFCASSEGAYNEQFFGPGTRLTVL.

The CDR3 bases are TGTGCCAGCAGCCATAGTGGTGGAGCAAACCTTATATATAATGAAAAACTGTTTTTT. Its translation: CASSHSGGANLIYNEKLFF. This rearrangement joins TRBV14 to TRBJ1-4; D is ambiguous. CDR1 is SGHDN, CDR2 FVKESK, per germline. The V and J ends lost 3 bases and 4 bases respectively, with 24 bases between them. The CDR3 totals 19 residues.

V is TRBV4-2 and J is TRBJ1-3; D might be TRBD1 (5 bases). V was cut by 1 base and J by 0 bases, with 10 bases left in between. Germline V gene lookup returns CDR1 LGHNA and CDR2 YNFKEQ. The CDR3 sequence is 16 residues long. CDR3 residues: CASSQALDSSGNTIYF. The CDR3 nucleotides are TGTGCCAGCAGCCAAGCGCTAGACAGCTCTGGAAACACCATATATTTT.

A single count supports this clone. J is TRBJ2-5 and V is TRBV6-1; 9 bases are a match to TRBD2. The CDR3 length is 18 residues. Germline CDR1 MNHNS, CDR2 SASEGT. After removal of 1 base from V and 7 bases from J, the junction contained 16 bases not matched to a gene. CDR3 amino acids: CASSEVTGSSGARGTQYF. In DNA, the CDR3 is TGTGCCAGCAGTGAAGTTACAGGGTCTAGCGGGGCCCGGGGGACCCAGTACTTC.

This chain links TRBV19 with TRBJ1-1; a weak D match, TRBD1 (5 bases). This CDR3 has 14 amino acids. Per germline, CDR1 LNHDA and CDR2 SQIVND (reference sequence). Trimming stripped 3 bases from V and 1 base from J, with 9 bases between. Here the CDR3 DNA reads TGTGCCAGTAGTATCTCGGGGGGGAACACTGAAGCTTTCTTT. It encodes CASSISGGNTEAFF.

CDR3 sequence (DNA): TGTGCCAGCAGCTTGTCAGGGGTTGGGGATGAAAAACTGTTTTTT. Translation: CASSLSGVGDEKLFF. The genes are TRBV5-4 and TRBJ1-4, with D perhaps TRBD1 (6 bases). V lost 1 base, J lost 6 bases, and 13 bases lay in between. This CDR3 region has 15 residues. From germline, CDR1 is SGHNT and CDR2 YYREEE (reference sequence).

In its sample, this clone was seen once. J is TRBJ2-7 and V is TRBV4-1; D is possibly TRBD2 (5 bases). This CDR3 contains 13 residues. Germline V gene sequence: CDR1 MGHRA, CDR2 YSYEKL. The germline V and J ends were trimmed by 0 bases and 4 bases, with 7 bases remaining between them. CDR3 sequence: CASSQEGGYEQYF. The CDR3 DNA reads as TGCGCCAGCAGCCAAGAAGGAGGATACGAGCAGTACTTC.

This clone was counted once. This sequence joins TRBV28 and TRBJ1-1, with 8 bases identical to TRBD1. The V and J ends lost 8 bases and 5 bases, in that order; junction bases with no gene match: 4. This CDR3 has 12 amino acids. The germline V gene encodes CDR1 MDHEN and CDR2 SYDVKM. The CDR3 protein is CASHRGGTEAFF. CDR3 sequence (DNA): TGTGCCAGCCACAGGGGGGGGACTGAAGCTTTCTTT.

The V call is TRBV7-2, the J call TRBJ2-5; no clear D gene. Germline V gene sequence: CDR1 SGHTA, CDR2 FQGNSA. V dropped 2 bases and J dropped 4 bases, with 11 bases sitting between them. The CDR3 length is 14 residues. The CDR3: CASSLFTTAETQYF. In DNA form, the CDR3 reads TGTGCCAGCAGCTTATTTACTACTGCAGAGACCCAGTACTTC.

The chain uses TRBV18 and TRBJ1-2; 7 bases are shared with TRBD1. The ends lost 2 bases at V and 6 bases at J; junction bases unmatched: 9. The CDR3 sequence is 15 residues long. Germline V CDR1 and CDR2: KGHSH, LQKENI. The CDR3 coding sequence is TGTGCCAGCTCACCAAGGGGCAGGGGGGACGATGGCTACACCTTC. It specifies CASSPRGRGDDGYTF.

The chain carries TRBV18 and TRBJ1-3; TRBD1 is a possible D gene (5 bases). CDR1 is KGHSH and CDR2 is LQKENI in the germline V gene. Between the trimmed V and J ends, which lost 5 bases and 3 bases, there was a span of 11 bases. The CDR3 is made up of 14 amino acids. CDR3 DNA sequence: TGTGCCAGCTCAACGGGGGATAGTGGAAACACCATATATTTT. It translates to CASSTGDSGNTIYF. The full variable domain, in which reference TRBV18 and TRBJ1-3 provide the parts outside the CDR3, is NAGVMQNPRHLVRRRGQEARLRCSPMKGHSHVYWYRQLPEEGLKFMVYLQKENIIDESGMPKERFSAEFPKEGPSILRIQQVVRGDSAAYFCASSTGDSGNTIYFGEGSWLTVV.

V is TRBV12-5 and J is TRBJ1-4; D is uncertain. Germline V gene sequence: CDR1 LGHNT, CDR2 FRNRAP. V was clipped by 1 base and J by 3 bases, with 15 bases between them. CDR3 length equals 17 residues. The CDR3 spells CASGLAPGGASNEKLFF. The CDR3 coding sequence is TGTGCTAGTGGTTTGGCCCCGGGAGGCGCCTCTAATGAAAAACTGTTTTTT.

The chain recombines TRBV27 with TRBJ1-5; D may be TRBD1 (5 bases). V lost 3 bases and J lost 9, with 12 bases in between. From germline, CDR1 is MNHEY and CDR2 SMNVEV (reference sequence). CDR3 length: 13 amino acids. The CDR3 nucleotides are TGTGCCAGCAGTTTCCAGGGTGTTTCGCCCCAGCATTTT. Encoded protein: CASSFQGVSPQHF.

The chain is built from TRBV12-3 or TRBV12-4 and TRBJ2-1; D is unresolved. This CDR3 region has 13 residues. Between the trimmed V and J ends, which lost 3 bases and 6 bases, there was a span of 9 bases. The CDR3 loop reads CASSLARGNEQFF. CDR3 sequence (DNA): TGTGCCAGCAGTTTGGCGCGAGGCAATGAGCAGTTCTTC.

In DNA form, the CDR3 reads TGTGCCAGTAGTATTAATTACCGACAGACCCGCAATCAGCCCCAGCATTTT. Amino acids: CASSINYRQTRNQPQHF. This chain joins TRBV19 and TRBJ1-5; tentative D call: TRBD1 (5 bases). Trimming pared 3 bases from V and 2 bases from J, leaving 17 bases between. This CDR3 is 17 amino acids long. The germline V gene encodes CDR1 LNHDA and CDR2 SQIVND (reference sequence).

The V and J genes are TRBV19 and TRBJ1-5, with D possibly matching TRBD1 (6 bases). V was shortened by 5 bases and J by 6 bases, with 14 bases between the two germline ends. This CDR3 is 14 amino acids long. The germline V gene has CDR1 LNHDA and CDR2 SQIVND (reference sequence). The CDR3 loop reads CASSPTGFSQPQHF. CDR3 coding DNA: TGTGCCAGTAGTCCCACAGGGTTCAGTCAGCCCCAGCATTTT. Together with reference TRBV19 and TRBJ1-5, the CDR3 gives the full variable domain: DGGITQSPKYLFRKEGQNVTLSCEQNLNHDAMYWYRQDPGQGLRLIYYSQIVNDFQKGDIAEGYSVSREKKESFPLTVTSAQKNPTAFYLCASSPTGFSQPQHFGDGTRLSIL.

The gene calls are TRBV11-3 and TRBJ2-1; D perhaps matches TRBD1 (5 bases). The V end lost 3 bases, the J end lost 10 bases, and 10 bases lay between the germline ends. This CDR3 region has 12 residues. CDR1 is SGHNT, CDR2 YENEEA, per germline. The CDR3 sequence is CASSFGNREQFF. CDR3 nucleotides: TGTGCCAGCAGCTTCGGTAACAGGGAGCAGTTCTTC.

The chain is built from TRBV15 and TRBJ2-2, with a possible D match to TRBD2 (5 bases). With 0 bases removed from V and 5 bases from J, the gap between germline ends came to 10 bases. The CDR3 spans 15 residues. CDR1 is LNHNV, CDR2 YYDKDF, per germline (reference sequence). The CDR3 coding sequence is TGTGCCACCAGCAGAGAGGACTTGGGGACCGGGGAGCTGTTTTTT. Translated: CATSREDLGTGELFF.

The rearrangement joins TRBV7-2 to TRBJ2-7; D not resolved. V was cut by 5 bases and J by 1 base, with 12 bases left in between. The CDR3 spans 14 residues. The V gene's germline CDR1 is SGHTA and CDR2 FQGNSA. The CDR3 bases are TGTGCCAGCAGCCCTTCACGGGTTTCCTACGAGCAGTACTTC. It codes for CASSPSRVSYEQYF.

This clone showed up just a few times. The V and J genes are TRBV5-1 and TRBJ1-2; 10 bases align to TRBD1. Germline assignment: CDR1 SGHRS and CDR2 YFSETQ. This CDR3 comprises 15 residues. V lost 6 bases to trimming and J lost 4 bases; unmatched junction nucleotides: 9. The CDR3 bases are TGCGCCAGCACACCGTCGGGACAGGGGTTCTATGGCTACACCTTC. It codes for CASTPSGQGFYGYTF.

This clone was detected once. The V call is TRBV3-1 (or the pseudogene TRBV3-2), the J call TRBJ1-1; D unresolved. CDR1 is LGHDT, CDR2 YNNKEL, per germline (reference sequence). V lost 1 base and J 6 bases, leaving 9 bases between the germline ends. The CDR3 is made up of 13 amino acids. CDR3: CASSQVTRSEAFF. The CDR3 DNA sequence: TGTGCCAGCAGCCAAGTTACGAGGTCTGAAGCTTTCTTT.